This T cell receptor (beta chain) was captured by sequencing in a study of immune evolution from preneoplasia to lung adenocarcinoma. Whole-study findings and limits: Later-stage lesions appeared to have more T cells, more diversity, less clonality. Top clone share appeared to fall from AAH through AIS, MIA, adenocarcinoma.

Only in-frame clones appear in the TCRdb table, and some are missing; sequencing was by immunoSEQ multiplex PCR. Among more than 6,500 clones listed, 65% to 85% were seen once. Patient tissue came from resections in Japan or China, 2014–2017. Two lung cancer pathologists independently confirmed each histologic diagnosis. Concerning this clone: Antigen specificity is unknown.

This clonotype was obtained from a person aged 65-85 years with lung adenocarcinoma. The sequenced material came from FFPE adjacent normal lung tissue.

For the CDR3, the DNA is TGTGCCAGCAGTGAATCGGGGTACACGCAGTATTTT. Its translation is CASSESGYTQYF. V and J are TRBV6-1 and TRBJ2-3; tentatively, D is TRBD2 (5 bases). The CDR3 is 12 residues long. Germline V lookup: CDR1 MNHNS, CDR2 SASEGT. Deletions cut 2 bases from V and 9 bases from J, with 9 bases between.